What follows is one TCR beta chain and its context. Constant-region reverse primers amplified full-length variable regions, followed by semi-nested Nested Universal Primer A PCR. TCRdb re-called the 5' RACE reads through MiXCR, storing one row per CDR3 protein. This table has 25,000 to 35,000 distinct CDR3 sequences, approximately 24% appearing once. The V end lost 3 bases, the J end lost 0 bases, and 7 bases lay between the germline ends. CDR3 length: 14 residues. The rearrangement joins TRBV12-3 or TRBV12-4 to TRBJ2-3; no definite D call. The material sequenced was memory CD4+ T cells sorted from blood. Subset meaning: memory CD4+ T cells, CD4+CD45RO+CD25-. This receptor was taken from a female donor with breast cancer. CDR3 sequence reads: CASSFAVSTDTQYF. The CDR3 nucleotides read TGTGCCAGCAGTTTTGCGGTTAGCACAGATACGCAGTATTTT.